This T cell receptor (beta chain) was sequenced in a study of shared clonotypes between healthy human individuals. In the study overall: Three men and two women, aged 18 to 49, were donors. General study points: Relative to memory subsets, naive subsets generally showed larger estimated richness. Generation probability values for non-shared clonotypes were lower than those for clonotypes shared by all four donors. Deeper or shallower sequencing was expected to change how clonotypes are shared among donors.

The germline V gene encodes CDR1 SNHLY and CDR2 FYNNEI. This CDR3 has 14 residues. Deletions cut 7 bases from V and 5 bases from J, with 14 bases between. Worth noting for this clone: The antigen is unknown.

Profiled with immunoSEQ multiplex PCR; TCRdb holds only in-frame clones, not every one. The sample lists some 2.3 million clones, over 90% seen once, with about 0.37% in the top ten. The sequenced sample was naive CD4+ T cells from PBMCs. Subset denoted: CD45RA+ positively selected. The chain has TRBV2 and TRBJ1-4; the D is unclear. This receptor was obtained from a man younger than 35 in good health. Some clones in this sample may be carry-over from other donors' samples. CDR3 residues: CASISGQPNEKLFF. In DNA, the CDR3 is TGTGCCAGCATTAGTGGCCAACCGAATGAAAAACTGTTTTTT.